Each of the 5 T cell receptor beta chains below was sequenced from the same sample in a study of shared T cell receptors in the human thymus. The table came from immunoSEQ multiplex PCR; TCRdb's copy has only in-frame clones and leaves some out. The sample includes some 700,000 clones, roughly 88% of them seen just once. These data are also associated with another study on human thymus T cells.

The sequenced sample consisted of thymocytes. The receptors shown here come from a boy younger than two with a congenital heart defect.

The gene calls are TRBV6-1 and TRBJ1-5, with TRBD1 identical over 12 bases. J lost 0 bases, V lost 4 bases, and 13 bases had no gene match. CDR1 is MNHNS, CDR2 SASEGT, per germline. The CDR3 sequence is 20 residues long. CDR3 in DNA: TGTGCCAGCAGTGTGAATGGGGACAGGGGGCTCATTTATAGCAATCAGCCCCAGCATTTT. Translated, it gives CASSVNGDRGLIYSNQPQHF.

The rearrangement uses TRBV25-1 and TRBJ2-1; maybe TRBD2 (7 bases). The ends were cut back, 7 bases at V and 8 bases at J, with 18 bases in the middle. The germline V gene has CDR1 MGHDK and CDR2 SYGVNS. This CDR3 has 14 residues. CDR3 amino acids: CASKGGGGPDEQFF. The CDR3, as DNA: TGTGCCAGCAAAGGGGGGGGAGGGCCGGATGAGCAGTTCTTC. Full variable domain (remainder filled in from reference TRBV25-1 and TRBJ2-1): EADIYQTPRYLVIGTGKKITLECSQTMGHDKMYWYQQDPGMELHLIHYSYGVNSTEKGDLSSESTVSRIRTEHFPLTLESARPSHTSQYLCASKGGGGPDEQFFGPGTRLTVL.

This clone was observed a handful of times. The sample holds other DNA sequences that translate to the same CDR3. The chain links TRBV5-4 to TRBJ1-2; no clear D gene. V shed 3 bases and J shed 6 bases, with 9 bases lying between them. Germline V lookup: CDR1 SGHNT, CDR2 YYREEE (reference sequence). CDR3 length equals 12 residues. The CDR3 sequence is CASSSRLNGYTF. The CDR3 region has the DNA TGTGCCAGCAGCTCCAGACTGAATGGCTACACCTTC.

The CDR3 DNA reads as TGTGCCAGCAGCTCCTCCTCTAGCGGGAGGGCCGGGCGTTGGGAAGCCGGGGAGCTGTTTTTT. It is translated as CASSSSSSGRAGRWEAGELFF. J is TRBJ2-2 and V is TRBV9, with 12 bases identical to TRBD2. The CDR3 totals 21 residues. The V gene's germline CDR1 is SGDLS and CDR2 YYNGEE. V dropped 4 bases and J dropped 6; count of bases not matched to a gene: 22.

The genes are TRBV25-1 and TRBJ1-3; no firm D call. There are 14 residues in the CDR3. CDR1 is MGHDK and CDR2 is SYGVNS in the germline V gene. V lost 3 bases and J 0 bases, leaving 6 bases between the germline ends. CDR3 residues: CASSEWHSGNTIYF. The CDR3 DNA reads as TGTGCCAGCAGTGAGTGGCACTCTGGAAACACCATATATTTT.